The 10 T cell receptor beta chains listed next were all sequenced from one sample in a study of persistence of HIV-infected CD4 T cells. The libraries were made with immunoSEQ version 4 in survey mode. Sequencing used immunoSEQ multiplex PCR; TCRdb keeps in-frame clones, though not all of them. The profile shows about 7,500 clones, roughly two thirds of them singletons. No antigen has been assigned to these receptors. The stimulus was lysate of CMV-infected fibroblasts, 8.5 to 10 ug/mL. Responding CD4+ T cells were sorted by upregulation of both CD40 ligand and CD69. The material sequenced was CD4+ T cells sorted from PBMCs after roughly 19-hour stimulation, taken from a patient who received antiretroviral therapy. The receptors here all came from an adult man with HIV who was CMV-seropositive.

J is TRBJ1-1 and V is TRBV5-1; D unresolved. Trimming took 0 bases from V and 5 from J, leaving 14 bases between them. CDR3 length: 15 residues. Germline V gene data show CDR1 as SGHRS and CDR2 as YFSETQ. The CDR3 protein is CASSLVRPSETEAFF. CDR3 bases: TGCGCCAGCAGCTTGGTCCGCCCTTCGGAGACTGAAGCTTTCTTT.

There are a few counts of this clone. The chain combines TRBV6-4 with TRBJ1-2, with 7 bases lining up with TRBD1. The CDR3 runs to 14 residues. Germline V gene data show CDR1 as MRHNA and CDR2 as SNTAGT. J was trimmed by 8 bases and V by 2 bases; bases with no gene match: 8. This CDR3 is CASSDEFEGAGYTF. For the CDR3, the DNA is TGTGCCAGCAGTGACGAGTTCGAGGGGGCGGGCTACACCTTC.

The chain recombines TRBV30 with TRBJ2-5; no clear D. The V gene's germline CDR1 is GTSNPN and CDR2 SVGIG (reference sequence). Trimming left V 0 bases short and J 6 bases short, with 11 bases between. This CDR3 contains 13 residues. The CDR3, as DNA: TGTGCCTGGAGTGTCTCTGACTCGAAGACCCAGTACTTC. It encodes CAWSVSDSKTQYF.

This clone has a handful of counts. This rearrangement joins TRBV7-2 to TRBJ1-5, with TRBD1 identical over 12 bases. V trimming: 5 bases; J trimming: 6 bases; junction bases outside the gene matches: 11. Germline lookup yields CDR1 SGHTA and CDR2 FQGNSA. This CDR3 has 17 amino acids. In DNA, the CDR3 is TGTGCCAGCAGCACAAGCTCGGGGACAGGGGGCTTTCAGCCCCAGCATTTT. Protein: CASSTSSGTGGFQPQHF.

The V gene is TRBV19, the J gene TRBJ1-5; no clear D gene. The CDR3 has 15 amino acids. Looked up from germline, CDR1 is LNHDA and CDR2 is SQIVND (reference sequence). The V end lost 3 bases, the J end lost 5 bases, and 14 bases lay between the germline ends. The CDR3 reads CASSIIAPGDQPQHF. CDR3 nucleotide sequence: TGTGCCAGTAGTATTATTGCCCCGGGAGATCAGCCCCAGCATTTT.

This chain connects TRBV19 to TRBJ1-1; D ambiguous. Germline CDR1 LNHDA, CDR2 SQIVND (reference sequence). The CDR3 is 11 residues long. Trimming stripped 5 bases from V and 5 bases from J, with 6 bases between. The CDR3 region is CASSRWTEAFF. In DNA, the CDR3 is TGTGCCAGTAGTCGGTGGACTGAAGCTTTCTTT.

The table lists this clone with a few counts. The chain joins TRBV5-1 to TRBJ2-2; tentatively, D is TRBD1 (5 bases). Germline CDR1 SGHRS, CDR2 YFSETQ. V was shortened by 4 bases and J by 4 bases, with 11 bases between the two germline ends. This CDR3 comprises 14 residues. CDR3 coding DNA: TGCGCCAGCAGCAGAACAGGTTCCACCGGGGAGCTGTTTTTT. Its translation is CASSRTGSTGELFF.

The rearrangement uses TRBV5-1 and TRBJ1-4; D is uncertain. Trimming shortened V by 4 bases and J by 4 bases, and 8 bases separated the two germline ends. Germline assignment: CDR1 SGHRS and CDR2 YFSETQ. The CDR3 is 13 amino acids. The CDR3 nucleotides are TGCGCCAGCAGCGTGACGGGTAATGAAAAACTGTTTTTT. Its translation: CASSVTGNEKLFF.

This clone ranks as medium-sized (0.01 to 0.1%). This chain connects TRBV19 to TRBJ1-1; D is undetermined. Per the germline V gene, CDR1 is LNHDA and CDR2 is SQIVND (reference sequence). The CDR3 has 13 amino acids. V was pared by 6 bases and J by 9 bases, with 17 bases between. CDR3 in DNA: TGTGCCAGTAGCTATGAGGCCGCCGGGAAAGCTTTCTTT. Residues: CASSYEAAGKAFF.

V gene TRBV4-2 combines with J gene TRBJ2-2; D is undetermined. Germline CDR1 LGHNA, CDR2 YNFKEQ. This CDR3 contains 14 residues. Trimming left V 3 bases short and J 0 bases short, with 5 bases between. Here the CDR3 DNA reads TGTGCCAGCAGCCAGGAGCCGAACACCGGGGAGCTGTTTTTT. Encoded protein: CASSQEPNTGELFF.